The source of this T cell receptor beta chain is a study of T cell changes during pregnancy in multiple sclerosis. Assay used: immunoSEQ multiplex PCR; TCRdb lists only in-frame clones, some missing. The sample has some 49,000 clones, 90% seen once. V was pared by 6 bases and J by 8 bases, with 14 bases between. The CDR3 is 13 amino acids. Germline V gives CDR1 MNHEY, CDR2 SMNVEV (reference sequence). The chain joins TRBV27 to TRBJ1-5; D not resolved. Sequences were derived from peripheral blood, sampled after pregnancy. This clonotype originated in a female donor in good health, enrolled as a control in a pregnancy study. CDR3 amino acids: CASSPGPGEPQHF. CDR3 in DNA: TGTGCCAGCAGCCCAGGTCCCGGGGAGCCCCAGCATTTT.